The present T cell receptor (beta chain) was sequenced within a study of naive and memory T cell subsets. General study points: Diversity fell and Gini index rose from naive through CM, EM, EMRA.

After the first PCR, alpha and beta chain libraries were processed separately. This clonotype was seen a handful of times. The antigen is undetermined. Both TRBC1 and TRBC2 were covered by a beta constant-region primer of two equimolar oligonucleotides. Ligated cDNA was amplified by four rounds of PCR with nested alpha and beta constant-region primers and SP2. MiXCR was run by TCRdb on the UMI-ligation and nested PCR reads, yielding one entry per CDR3 protein. The table lists about 120,000 distinct CDR3 sequences, about 36% of them singletons. The sequence was collected from a human donor in good health. The specimen was central memory CD4+ T cells from blood.

For the CDR3, the DNA is TGTGCCAGCAGCCCCGGCCGCACCTACGAGCAGTACTTC. It codes for CASSPGRTYEQYF. The rearrangement links TRBV6-6 to TRBJ2-7; unclear D gene. The V gene's germline CDR1 is MNHNY and CDR2 SVGAGI (reference sequence). V shed 6 bases and J shed 2 bases, with 11 bases lying between them. This CDR3 spans 13 amino acids.